This is a list of T cell receptor beta chains from one sample in a study of shared clonotypes between healthy human individuals. TCRdb's copy holds only in-frame clones and misses some; the assay was immunoSEQ multiplex PCR. The table shows 550,000 to 850,000 clones, with roughly 70% occurring only once. Material: memory CD4+ T cells sorted from blood. All receptors come from a woman aged 30 to 39 in good health. Each CDR3 is given with its conserved first and last residue. The order of the fields is V gene, clone size, D gene, J gene, CDR3 protein, CDR3 DNA. D genes are given only for firm matches. Some rows mark clone size as missing; the rest say once, few, many or name a class of expanded clone.

TRBV10-3,NA,TRBD2,TRBJ2-7,CAIGGTSGTYEQYF,TGTGCCATCGGTGGGACTAGCGGAACCTACGAGCAGTACTTC
TRBV28,once,NA,TRBJ1-5,CASSLYQTAGRAVQPQHF,TGTGCCAGCAGTTTATATCAGACGGCGGGCAGGGCGGTTCAGCCCCAGCATTTT
TRBV10-3,NA,TRBD1,TRBJ2-7,CAIGDSSYEQYF,TGTGCCATTGGGGACAGCTCCTACGAGCAGTACTTC
TRBV5-1,NA,TRBD2,TRBJ2-1,CASSLGLAGVWNEQFF,TGCGCCAGCAGCTTGGGTCTAGCGGGAGTGTGGAATGAGCAGTTCTTC
TRBV5-4,NA,TRBD1,TRBJ1-2,CASSFRDRGSMRGYTF,TGTGCCAGCAGCTTCCGGGACAGGGGGTCGATGCGTGGCTACACCTTC
TRBV29-1,NA,NA,TRBJ2-1,CSVFRTDTREQFF,TGCAGCGTTTTTAGGACAGACACTAGGGAGCAGTTCTTC
TRBV5-5,few,NA,TRBJ2-1,CASSLASSRQYNEQFF,TGTGCCAGCAGCTTGGCCTCCAGCCGGCAATACAATGAGCAGTTCTTC
TRBV4-1,NA,NA,TRBJ2-7,CASSQELSYEQYF,TGCGCCAGCAGCCAAGAACTGAGCTACGAGCAGTACTTC
TRBV29-1,NA,NA,TRBJ2-7,CSVEDSYEQYF,TGCAGCGTTGAGGACAGCTACGAGCAGTACTTC
TRBV5-1,few,NA,TRBJ2-5,CASSIAGPQGGETQYF,TGCGCCAGCAGCATAGCGGGACCACAGGGGGGAGAGACCCAGTACTTC
TRBV29-1,NA,NA,TRBJ1-1,CSVLFRDKENTEAFF,TGCAGCGTTTTATTCCGGGACAAAGAGAACACTGAAGCTTTCTTT
TRBV27,NA,TRBD2,TRBJ2-7,CASSPRLAGANYEQYF,TGTGCCAGCAGTCCCAGACTAGCGGGCGCCAACTACGAGCAGTACTTC
TRBV28,NA,NA,TRBJ2-7,CASALAGTVSYEQYF,TGTGCCAGCGCACTGGCCGGGACGGTCTCCTACGAGCAGTACTTC
TRBV6-1,many,NA,TRBJ2-7,CASSEPGTGVEQYF,TGTGCCAGCAGTGAACCTGGAACGGGGGTCGAGCAGTACTTC
TRBV15,NA,NA,TRBJ1-5,CATSSDSFSNQPQHF,TGTGCCACCAGCAGCGACAGCTTTAGCAATCAGCCCCAGCATTTT
TRBV5-1,NA,NA,TRBJ2-6,CASSLVATGRSGANVLTF,TGCGCCAGCAGCTTGGTAGCGACAGGCCGATCTGGGGCCAACGTCCTGACTTTC
TRBV19,NA,NA,TRBJ2-1,CASSIGDLHEQFF,TGTGCCAGTAGTATAGGGGATTTGCATGAGCAGTTCTTC
TRBV28,NA,NA,TRBJ2-4,CASSSRGSGIQYF,TGTGCCAGCAGTTCTAGAGGGAGTGGCATTCAGTACTTC
TRBV4-1,few,TRBD1,TRBJ2-7,CASSQDFVAGGMSEQYF,TGCGCCAGCAGCCAAGATTTCGTCGCAGGGGGAATGAGCGAGCAGTACTTC
TRBV2,few,NA,TRBJ2-2,CASSDNLAIGELFF,TGTGCCAGCAGTGATAACCTAGCCATCGGGGAGCTGTTTTTT
TRBV7-2,once,NA,TRBJ2-5,CASSLVGRPGQYF,TGTGCCAGCAGCTTAGTGGGCCGGCCAGGCCAGTACTTC
TRBV7-9,NA,NA,TRBJ2-7,CASSPPASEQYF,TGTGCCAGCAGCCCTCCTGCTAGCGAGCAGTACTTC
TRBV28,NA,NA,TRBJ2-1,CASSPLGLSGDGEQFF,TGTGCCAGCAGTCCCCTCGGACTCTCGGGGGATGGTGAGCAGTTCTTC
TRBV5-1,once,TRBD2,TRBJ2-1,CASSLDPSGGYNEQFF,TGCGCCAGCAGCTTGGACCCTAGCGGGGGCTACAATGAGCAGTTCTTC
TRBV4-2,NA,TRBD1,TRBJ1-4,CASSQVDWDRAEKLFF,TGTGCCAGCAGCCAAGTTGATTGGGACAGGGCCGAAAAACTGTTTTTT
TRBV11-2,NA,TRBD1,TRBJ1-1,CASSPTGLNTEAFF,TGTGCCAGCAGCCCGACAGGGTTGAACACTGAAGCTTTCTTT
TRBV28,NA,NA,TRBJ1-2,CASSLGTSRLYGYTF,TGTGCCAGCAGTTTGGGGACATCGAGGCTCTATGGCTACACCTTC
TRBV5-1,NA,NA,TRBJ2-5,CASCRDLGGAQYF,TGCGCCAGCTGCCGGGACCTTGGTGGCGCCCAGTACTTC
TRBV30,NA,NA,TRBJ2-1,CAWSPGASRLNEQFF,TGTGCCTGGAGTCCAGGGGCTAGTCGACTCAATGAGCAGTTCTTC
TRBV2,few,TRBD2,TRBJ2-7,CASRAGTSGIYEQYF,TGTGCCAGCAGGGCCGGGACTAGCGGGATCTACGAGCAGTACTTC
TRBV28,NA,TRBD1,TRBJ1-1,CASLGQGDTEAFF,TGTGCCAGTCTGGGACAGGGGGACACTGAAGCTTTCTTT
TRBV2,many,TRBD2,TRBJ2-1,CASRVELAGYNEQFF,TGTGCCAGCAGGGTCGAGCTAGCGGGGTACAATGAGCAGTTCTTC
TRBV7-3,NA,NA,TRBJ2-1,CASSGAGPNNEQFF,TGTGCCAGCAGCGGGGCGGGACCTAACAATGAGCAGTTCTTC
TRBV28,NA,NA,TRBJ1-3,CASSLLGGISGNTIYF,TGTGCCAGCAGTTTATTGGGCGGAATCTCTGGAAACACCATATATTTT
TRBV10-3,once,NA,TRBJ2-1,CAISEGWAIHSYNEQFF,TGTGCCATCAGTGAGGGGTGGGCGATCCACTCCTACAATGAGCAGTTCTTC
TRBV28,NA,NA,TRBJ2-1,CASSPAGSRSSYNEQFF,TGTGCCAGCAGTCCGGCGGGCTCTAGAAGCTCCTACAATGAGCAGTTCTTC
TRBV28,NA,NA,TRBJ1-2,CASSPISGNYGYTF,TGTGCCAGCAGCCCCATCAGCGGAAACTATGGCTACACCTTC
TRBV2,NA,NA,TRBJ1-4,CASVPTMSGKLFF,TGTGCCAGCGTCCCTACCATGTCGGGGAAACTGTTTTTT
TRBV11-3,NA,TRBD2,TRBJ2-1,CASSPPPIAGGYGNEQFF,TGTGCCAGCAGCCCACCCCCTATAGCGGGGGGGTATGGCAATGAGCAGTTCTTC
TRBV6-1,NA,NA,TRBJ1-2,CASSGRDYGYTF,TGTGCCAGCAGTGGTAGGGACTATGGCTACACCTTC
TRBV11-3,NA,TRBD2,TRBJ2-3,CASSSGLAANTDTQYF,TGTGCCAGCAGCTCCGGACTAGCGGCGAACACAGATACGCAGTATTTT
TRBV6-1,NA,NA,TRBJ1-2,CASSSDSPYGYTF,TGTGCCAGCAGCTCCGACAGCCCCTATGGCTACACCTTC
TRBV6-5,NA,NA,TRBJ1-1,CASRGDTEAFF,TGTGCCAGTAGGGGGGACACTGAAGCTTTCTTT
TRBV4-1,NA,TRBD1,TRBJ2-7,CASSQGRGQGAREQYF,TGCGCCAGCAGCCAAGGCAGGGGACAGGGGGCGAGAGAGCAGTACTTC
TRBV19,NA,NA,TRBJ2-5,CASSPLGQSQETQYF,TGTGCCAGTAGCCCCCTCGGACAGTCCCAAGAGACCCAGTACTTC
TRBV19,NA,NA,TRBJ1-2,CASSIDPGLVYGYTF,TGTGCCAGTAGTATAGATCCAGGGCTCGTCTATGGCTACACCTTC
TRBV7-6,NA,TRBD2,TRBJ2-3,CASSSGGLREAGDTQYF,TGTGCCAGCAGCTCAGGAGGATTGCGGGAGGCCGGGGATACGCAGTATTTT
TRBV27,NA,TRBD2,TRBJ2-7,CASSLSGSGYEQYF,TGTGCCAGCAGTTTAAGCGGGAGTGGGTACGAGCAGTACTTC
TRBV5-8,NA,TRBD1,TRBJ1-4,CASRSPGTGYEKLFF,TGTGCCAGCAGGTCTCCCGGGACAGGCTACGAAAAACTGTTTTTT
TRBV19,NA,NA,TRBJ2-2,CASKSYTGELFF,TGTGCCAGCAAATCTTACACCGGGGAGCTGTTTTTT
TRBV25-1,few,TRBD1,TRBJ1-1,CASSQDRGFTEAFF,TGTGCCAGCAGTCAGGACAGGGGTTTCACTGAAGCTTTCTTT
TRBV11-3,NA,NA,TRBJ2-1,CASSSLVNNEQFF,TGTGCCAGCAGCTCACTAGTGAACAATGAGCAGTTCTTC
TRBV5-4,once,NA,TRBJ2-2,CASSFGTDAGELFF,TGTGCCAGCAGCTTTGGGACTGACGCCGGGGAGCTGTTTTTT
TRBV11-3,many,NA,TRBJ2-1,CASSTGLAYNEQFF,TGTGCCAGCAGCACGGGACTCGCATACAATGAGCAGTTCTTC
TRBV11-2,NA,TRBD1,TRBJ1-2,CASNHDRVSFAF,TGTGCCAGCAACCACGACAGGGTTAGCTTCGCGTTC